This is a list of T cell receptor beta chains from one sample in a study of Graves' ophthalmopathy and Graves' hyperthyroidism. TCRdb reprocessed the multiplex PCR reads via MiXCR and lists one record per CDR3 protein. The sample gives roughly 500,000 distinct CDR3 sequences, around 15% of which show up once; approximately 9.8% is in the top ten. Specimen: blood. The receptors shown here come from a woman aged 25 to 39 with Graves' ophthalmopathy. CDR3s include the opening cysteine and the closing phenylalanine or tryptophan. Fields, in order: J gene, clone size, D gene, V gene, CDR3 DNA, CDR3 protein. D genes are given only for firm matches. Clone size is not always given. Where it is, it says once, few, many or a class for expanded clones.

j_call: TRBJ2-2
clone_size: NA
d_call: NA
v_call: TRBV20-1
cdr3_nt: TGCAGTGCTAGTCCCGGGAGTGTCCCCGGGGAGCTGTTTTTT
cdr3_aa: CSASPGSVPGELFF

j_call: TRBJ2-7
clone_size: many
d_call: TRBD2
v_call: TRBV7-8
cdr3_nt: TGTGCCAGCAGCTTAGCGGTTAGCGGGGCCACCCCTTCCTACGAGCAGTACTTC
cdr3_aa: CASSLAVSGATPSYEQYF

j_call: TRBJ1-5
clone_size: many
d_call: NA
v_call: TRBV2
cdr3_nt: TGTGCCAGCAGTGAAGCGGCGGGGCAGCCCCAGCATTTT
cdr3_aa: CASSEAAGQPQHF

j_call: TRBJ1-5
clone_size: many
d_call: NA
v_call: TRBV28
cdr3_nt: TGTGCCAGCAGTTTAGCGGGAGGGGGGCCTCAGCCCCAGCATTTT
cdr3_aa: CASSLAGGGPQPQHF

j_call: TRBJ2-2
clone_size: NA
d_call: TRBD1
v_call: TRBV5-1
cdr3_nt: TGCGCCAGCAGCCTATTACAGGGGCCGCCATCCGGGGAGCTGTTTTTT
cdr3_aa: CASSLLQGPPSGELFF

j_call: TRBJ1-6
clone_size: many
d_call: NA
v_call: TRBV6-1
cdr3_nt: TGTGCCAGCAGTGCCCCAGCCGGGACGAATAATTCACCCCTCCACTTT
cdr3_aa: CASSAPAGTNNSPLHF

j_call: TRBJ1-3
clone_size: many
d_call: TRBD1
v_call: TRBV12-5
cdr3_nt: TGTGCTAGTGGTTTGGTAGGGACAGGGGGAACTGGAAACACCATATATTTT
cdr3_aa: CASGLVGTGGTGNTIYF

j_call: TRBJ2-7
clone_size: few
d_call: NA
v_call: TRBV14
cdr3_nt: TGTGCCAGCAGCCCACAACCCGGGCTATACTACGAGCAGTACTTC
cdr3_aa: CASSPQPGLYYEQYF

j_call: TRBJ2-7
clone_size: many
d_call: NA
v_call: TRBV5-1
cdr3_nt: TGCGCCAGCAGCTTGGTCGGGGCCTCCTACGAGCAGTACTTC
cdr3_aa: CASSLVGASYEQYF

j_call: TRBJ2-7
clone_size: many
d_call: NA
v_call: TRBV6-2/TRBV6-3
cdr3_nt: TGTGCCAGCAGTTCCTTAATTAATGCAGGGCAGTACTTC
cdr3_aa: CASSSLINAGQYF

j_call: TRBJ1-1
clone_size: many
d_call: NA
v_call: TRBV11-1
cdr3_nt: TGTGCCAGCAGCTTCTCCGGGGCGAACACTGAAGCTTTCTTT
cdr3_aa: CASSFSGANTEAFF

j_call: TRBJ2-7
clone_size: many
d_call: NA
v_call: TRBV6-5
cdr3_nt: TGTGCCAGCACGTTTTCCCGAGAGCAGTACTTC
cdr3_aa: CASTFSREQYF

j_call: TRBJ1-3
clone_size: many
d_call: NA
v_call: TRBV11-3
cdr3_nt: TGTGCCAGCAGCAAACAGGGAAGCTCTGGAAACACCATATATTTT
cdr3_aa: CASSKQGSSGNTIYF

j_call: TRBJ2-5
clone_size: many
d_call: NA
v_call: TRBV5-6
cdr3_nt: TGTGCCAGCAGCTCGGGCCCAACGGAAGAGACCCAGTACTTC
cdr3_aa: CASSSGPTEETQYF

j_call: TRBJ2-5
clone_size: many
d_call: NA
v_call: TRBV2
cdr3_nt: TGTGCCAGCAGTGAGGGGTGGCGAGAGACCCAGTACTTC
cdr3_aa: CASSEGWRETQYF

j_call: TRBJ2-5
clone_size: NA
d_call: NA
v_call: TRBV14
cdr3_nt: TGTGCCAGCAGCCCTGTGGGCTACGAGACCCAGTACTTC
cdr3_aa: CASSPVGYETQYF

j_call: TRBJ1-2
clone_size: NA
d_call: NA
v_call: TRBV4-1
cdr3_nt: TGCGCCAGCAGCCTCCCCCCGCGGGGTGCGGCGGGCTACACCTTC
cdr3_aa: CASSLPPRGAAGYTF

j_call: TRBJ1-5
clone_size: many
d_call: NA
v_call: TRBV6-1
cdr3_nt: TGTGCCAGCAGTGTCAGAGGGAGCAATCAGCCCCAGCATTTT
cdr3_aa: CASSVRGSNQPQHF

j_call: TRBJ1-1
clone_size: many
d_call: NA
v_call: TRBV11-2
cdr3_nt: TGTGCCAGCAGCTCTTTTAGGAGACAAACTGAAGCTTTCTTT
cdr3_aa: CASSSFRRQTEAFF

j_call: TRBJ1-2
clone_size: many
d_call: NA
v_call: TRBV5-6
cdr3_nt: TGTGCCAGCAGCTTGGCCGTGGGATCCTACACCTTC
cdr3_aa: CASSLAVGSYTF

j_call: TRBJ2-2
clone_size: many
d_call: TRBD2
v_call: TRBV6-8
cdr3_nt: TGTGCCAGCTTACTCCCCGTGACTAGCAGGAACACCGGGGAGCTGTTTTTT
cdr3_aa: CASLLPVTSRNTGELFF

j_call: TRBJ2-7
clone_size: many
d_call: NA
v_call: TRBV6-2/TRBV6-3
cdr3_nt: TGTGCCATCGAATCGGGACTTTCCTACGAGCAGTACTTC
cdr3_aa: CAIESGLSYEQYF

j_call: TRBJ2-5
clone_size: many
d_call: NA
v_call: TRBV11-2
cdr3_nt: TGTGCCAGCAGCTACCGGGACCAAGAGACCCAGTACTTC
cdr3_aa: CASSYRDQETQYF

j_call: TRBJ1-6
clone_size: many
d_call: NA
v_call: TRBV28
cdr3_nt: TGTGCCAGCAGTATGCGGTCATACAGTTCACCCCTCCACTTT
cdr3_aa: CASSMRSYSSPLHF

j_call: TRBJ2-3
clone_size: NA
d_call: NA
v_call: TRBV6-1
cdr3_nt: TGTGCCAGCAGAACCGGTACAGATACGCAGTATTTT
cdr3_aa: CASRTGTDTQYF

j_call: TRBJ1-1
clone_size: few
d_call: NA
v_call: TRBV6-1
cdr3_nt: TGTGCCAGCAGAAAGGGGGATAGGAACACTGAAGCTTTCTTT
cdr3_aa: CASRKGDRNTEAFF

j_call: TRBJ1-1
clone_size: NA
d_call: NA
v_call: TRBV6-1
cdr3_nt: TGTGCCAGCAGTGAGAGGCCAGGGAGGAACACTGAAGCTTTCTTT
cdr3_aa: CASSERPGRNTEAFF

j_call: TRBJ2-5
clone_size: many
d_call: NA
v_call: TRBV12-3/TRBV12-4
cdr3_nt: TGTGCCAGCAGCACCGCTCAGGGGGGGGAGGAGACCCAGTACTTC
cdr3_aa: CASSTAQGGEETQYF

j_call: TRBJ2-7
clone_size: many
d_call: NA
v_call: TRBV11-2
cdr3_nt: TGTGCCAGCAAACCAGGGACTTCCCCGAGGGCCGCCTACGAGCAGTACTTC
cdr3_aa: CASKPGTSPRAAYEQYF

j_call: TRBJ2-2
clone_size: few
d_call: TRBD1
v_call: TRBV11-2
cdr3_nt: TGTGCCAGCAGTGCCGGGACAGGGGGCTTCACCGGGGAGCTGTTTTTT
cdr3_aa: CASSAGTGGFTGELFF

j_call: TRBJ1-5
clone_size: NA
d_call: NA
v_call: TRBV11-2
cdr3_nt: TGTGCCAGCAGCTTAGTTTGGGGGGCAAGCAATCAGCCCCAGCATTTT
cdr3_aa: CASSLVWGASNQPQHF

j_call: TRBJ2-5
clone_size: many
d_call: TRBD2
v_call: TRBV12-3/TRBV12-4
cdr3_nt: TGTGCCAGCGCCGGGCACGGGAGGGAGGGCGAGACCCAGTACTTC
cdr3_aa: CASAGHGREGETQYF

j_call: TRBJ1-2
clone_size: NA
d_call: NA
v_call: TRBV6-2/TRBV6-3
cdr3_nt: TGTGCCAGCCGGTCGAACAGGGAATATGGCTACACCTTC
cdr3_aa: CASRSNREYGYTF

j_call: TRBJ1-6
clone_size: many
d_call: NA
v_call: TRBV5-1
cdr3_nt: TGCGCCAGCAGCTTGGCGGAAACCTATAATTCACCCCTCCACTTT
cdr3_aa: CASSLAETYNSPLHF

j_call: TRBJ2-2
clone_size: NA
d_call: NA
v_call: TRBV12-3/TRBV12-4
cdr3_nt: TGTGCCAGCCGGGACGCTTCTGGGGAGCTGTTTTTT
cdr3_aa: CASRDASGELFF

j_call: TRBJ2-7
clone_size: NA
d_call: TRBD2
v_call: TRBV28
cdr3_nt: TGTGCCAGCAGTCATATCAGGACTAGCGGCCGATACGAGCAGTACTTC
cdr3_aa: CASSHIRTSGRYEQYF

j_call: TRBJ1-6
clone_size: NA
d_call: NA
v_call: TRBV6-5
cdr3_nt: TGTGCCAGCAGTTACTCATCTGTGGGGAATTCACCCCTCCACTTT
cdr3_aa: CASSYSSVGNSPLHF

j_call: TRBJ1-1
clone_size: many
d_call: NA
v_call: TRBV6-5
cdr3_nt: TGTGCCAGCAGTTACATTAGGGGGTACACTGAAGCTTTCTTT
cdr3_aa: CASSYIRGYTEAFF

j_call: TRBJ2-7
clone_size: once
d_call: TRBD1
v_call: TRBV27
cdr3_nt: TGTGCCATCATGGGGACAGGGGGATACGAGCAGTACTTC
cdr3_aa: CAIMGTGGYEQYF

j_call: TRBJ1-2
clone_size: many
d_call: NA
v_call: TRBV13
cdr3_nt: TGTGCCAGCAGCTCCGACCGGGACACCGCTAACTATGGCTACACCTTC
cdr3_aa: CASSSDRDTANYGYTF

j_call: TRBJ1-2
clone_size: many
d_call: NA
v_call: TRBV6-5
cdr3_nt: TGTGCCAGCAGTTACAAAGGGGCCGTCTATGGCTACACCTTC
cdr3_aa: CASSYKGAVYGYTF

j_call: TRBJ2-7
clone_size: NA
d_call: TRBD1
v_call: TRBV30
cdr3_nt: TGTGCCGGGGGGACAGGCTACGAGCAGTACTTC
cdr3_aa: CAGGTGYEQYF

j_call: TRBJ2-7
clone_size: many
d_call: TRBD1
v_call: TRBV12-3/TRBV12-4
cdr3_nt: TGTGCCAGCAGTTTGTCCCTGACAGGGGACGAGCAGTACTTC
cdr3_aa: CASSLSLTGDEQYF

j_call: TRBJ2-7
clone_size: NA
d_call: NA
v_call: TRBV19
cdr3_nt: TGTGCCAGTGCCTCGAGAGGGGACTACGAGCAGTACTTC
cdr3_aa: CASASRGDYEQYF

j_call: TRBJ2-7
clone_size: many
d_call: NA
v_call: TRBV6-2/TRBV6-3
cdr3_nt: TGTGCCAGCAGAGAAACTAAAGGGTACCCTAGGCCCTACGAGCAGTACTTC
cdr3_aa: CASRETKGYPRPYEQYF

j_call: TRBJ1-6
clone_size: many
d_call: NA
v_call: TRBV28
cdr3_nt: TGTGCCAGCAGTCTTTATAATTCACCCCTCCACTTT
cdr3_aa: CASSLYNSPLHF

j_call: TRBJ2-5
clone_size: many
d_call: TRBD2
v_call: TRBV27
cdr3_nt: TGTGCCAGCAGTTTAACTCACCCGGGACTAGCTAGGAAGACCCAGTACTTC
cdr3_aa: CASSLTHPGLARKTQYF

j_call: TRBJ2-3
clone_size: many
d_call: TRBD1
v_call: TRBV12-3/TRBV12-4
cdr3_nt: TGTGCCACAGGGGGTCCCTCGGCTACGCAGTATTTT
cdr3_aa: CATGGPSATQYF

j_call: TRBJ2-7
clone_size: many
d_call: NA
v_call: TRBV11-2
cdr3_nt: TGTGCCAGCAGCTTAGATCCTGCAGGGACGGGCTACGAGCAGTACTTC
cdr3_aa: CASSLDPAGTGYEQYF

j_call: TRBJ1-1
clone_size: many
d_call: TRBD1
v_call: TRBV5-4
cdr3_nt: TGTGCCAGCAGCTTGGACGGACAGGGGGCGGGTGAAGCTTTCTTT
cdr3_aa: CASSLDGQGAGEAFF

j_call: TRBJ2-7
clone_size: many
d_call: NA
v_call: TRBV2
cdr3_nt: TGTGCCAGCAGTGTAAGCGAGCAGTACTTC
cdr3_aa: CASSVSEQYF

j_call: TRBJ2-5
clone_size: NA
d_call: TRBD2
v_call: TRBV15
cdr3_nt: TGTGCCACCAGCAGGGGGACTAGCGGGTACCAAGAGACCCAGTACTTC
cdr3_aa: CATSRGTSGYQETQYF

j_call: TRBJ2-4
clone_size: many
d_call: NA
v_call: TRBV5-1
cdr3_nt: TGCGCCAGCAGCTTGGGGGAAAACATTAAGTACTTC
cdr3_aa: CASSLGENIKYF

j_call: TRBJ1-1
clone_size: NA
d_call: NA
v_call: TRBV27
cdr3_nt: TGTGCCAGCATTCTTAGGACGCAACCCTCTGGAGCTTTCTTT
cdr3_aa: CASILRTQPSGAFF

j_call: TRBJ2-7
clone_size: NA
d_call: TRBD2
v_call: TRBV3-1
cdr3_nt: TGTGCCAGCAGCCCCCGTAGTAGCGGGGGCTACGAGCAGTACTTC
cdr3_aa: CASSPRSSGGYEQYF

j_call: TRBJ2-7
clone_size: many
d_call: TRBD2
v_call: TRBV7-9
cdr3_nt: TGTGCCAGCAGCAGGGGACTAGCGGATGATAACGAGCAGTACTTC
cdr3_aa: CASSRGLADDNEQYF

j_call: TRBJ2-7
clone_size: few
d_call: NA
v_call: TRBV5-1
cdr3_nt: TGCGCCAGCAGCTTGGCCGCGGAATCCTACGAGCAGTACTTC
cdr3_aa: CASSLAAESYEQYF

j_call: TRBJ2-5
clone_size: many
d_call: TRBD2
v_call: TRBV15
cdr3_nt: TGTGCCACCAGCAGAGACGATAGCGGGAGAGTGGGGGAGACCCAGTACTTC
cdr3_aa: CATSRDDSGRVGETQYF

j_call: TRBJ1-1
clone_size: many
d_call: TRBD1
v_call: TRBV28
cdr3_nt: TGTGCCAGCCGAATCCTTGGACAGGGCGGCACTGAAGCTTTCTTT
cdr3_aa: CASRILGQGGTEAFF

j_call: TRBJ2-7
clone_size: many
d_call: NA
v_call: TRBV29-1
cdr3_nt: TGCAGCGTGGGGGCGGGACGGCGGTCCTACGAGCAGTACTTC
cdr3_aa: CSVGAGRRSYEQYF